This TCR beta chain appears in the sequencing data of a study of PD-1 blockade in classical Hodgkin lymphoma. Whole-study results and caveats: Compared with healthy donors, newly diagnosed patients reportedly showed lower baseline TCR diversity.

The time point is: newly diagnosed, previously untreated cHL patient sample. The CD8+ T cells came from thawed PBMCs through magnetic negative selection. On this clone itself: Its target is not known.

The table came from immunoSEQ multiplex PCR; TCRdb's copy has only in-frame clones and leaves some out. This table has 23,000 or so clones, more than 75% appearing once. Trimming removed 5 bases at V and 4 bases at J, with 11 bases between. CDR1 and CDR2 from the germline V gene are MDHEN and SYDVKM. The CDR3 sequence is 13 residues long. The source material was CD8+ T cells from blood. V is TRBV28 and J is TRBJ1-2; D is ambiguous. The origin of this receptor is a human donor with classical Hodgkin lymphoma. This CDR3 reads CASSPRGIYGYTF. The DNA of the CDR3 is TGTGCCAGCAGTCCCCGGGGAATCTATGGCTACACCTTC.